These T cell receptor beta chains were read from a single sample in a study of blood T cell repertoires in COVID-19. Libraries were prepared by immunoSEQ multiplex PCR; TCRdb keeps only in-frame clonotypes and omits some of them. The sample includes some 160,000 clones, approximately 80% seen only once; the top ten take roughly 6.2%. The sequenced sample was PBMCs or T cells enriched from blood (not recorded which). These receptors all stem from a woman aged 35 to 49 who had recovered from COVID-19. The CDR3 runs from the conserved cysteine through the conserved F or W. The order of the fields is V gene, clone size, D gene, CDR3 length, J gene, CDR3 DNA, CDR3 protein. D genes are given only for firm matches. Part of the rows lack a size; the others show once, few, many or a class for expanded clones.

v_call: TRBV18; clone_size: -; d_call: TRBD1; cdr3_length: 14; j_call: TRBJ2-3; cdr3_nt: TGTGCCAGCTCACCAAGGACAGGGGAAGATACGCAGTATTTT; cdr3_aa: CASSPRTGEDTQYF
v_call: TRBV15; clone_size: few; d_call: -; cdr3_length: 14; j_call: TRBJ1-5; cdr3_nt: TGTGCCACCAGCACAGGAGGACAGAATCAGCCCCAGCATTTT; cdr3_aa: CATSTGGQNQPQHF
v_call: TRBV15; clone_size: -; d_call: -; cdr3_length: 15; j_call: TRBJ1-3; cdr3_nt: TGTGCCACCAGCGAAGCCCCGGACAGAGGAAACACCATATATTTT; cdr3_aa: CATSEAPDRGNTIYF
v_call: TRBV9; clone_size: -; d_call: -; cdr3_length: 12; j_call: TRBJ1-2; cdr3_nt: TGTGCCAGCAATCAGTGGCCCAGGGGCTACACCTTC; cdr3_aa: CASNQWPRGYTF
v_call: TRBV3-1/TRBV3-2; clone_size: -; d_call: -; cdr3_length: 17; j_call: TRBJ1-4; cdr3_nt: TGTGCCAGCAGCACCCGGCGGGCAGGTCCTAATGGGGAAAAACTGTTTTTT; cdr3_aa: CASSTRRAGPNGEKLFF
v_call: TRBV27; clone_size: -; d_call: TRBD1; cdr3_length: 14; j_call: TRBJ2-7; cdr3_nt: TGTGCCACCTTAGGACAGGATGGGCCCTACGAGCAGTACTTC; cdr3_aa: CATLGQDGPYEQYF
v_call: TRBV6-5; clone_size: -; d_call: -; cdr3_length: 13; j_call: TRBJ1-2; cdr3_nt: TGTGCCGGAAACAGGGATGGGGTCGGTGGCTACACCTTC; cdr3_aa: CAGNRDGVGGYTF
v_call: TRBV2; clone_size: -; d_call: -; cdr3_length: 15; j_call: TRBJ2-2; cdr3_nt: TGTGCCAGCAGTGATACCGGGACTTACACCGGGGAGCTGTTTTTT; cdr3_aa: CASSDTGTYTGELFF
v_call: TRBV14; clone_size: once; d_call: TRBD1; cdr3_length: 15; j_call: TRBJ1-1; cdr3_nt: TGTGCCAGCAGCCCTATAGGACAGGGGAACACTGAAGCTTTCTTT; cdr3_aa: CASSPIGQGNTEAFF
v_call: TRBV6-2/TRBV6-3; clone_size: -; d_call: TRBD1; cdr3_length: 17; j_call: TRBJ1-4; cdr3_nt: TGTGCCAGCAGCGACCCCGGGACAGGGGGTACTAATGAAAAACTGTTTTTT; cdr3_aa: CASSDPGTGGTNEKLFF
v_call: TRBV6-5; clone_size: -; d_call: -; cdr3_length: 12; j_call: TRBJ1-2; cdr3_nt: TGTGCCAGCAGTTTCTACCGGGGTCCACTCTACTTC; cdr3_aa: CASSFYRGPLYF
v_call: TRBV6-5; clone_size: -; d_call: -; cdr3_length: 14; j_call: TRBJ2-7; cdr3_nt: TGTGCCAGTACCTTAGCGGACGGTTACTACGAGCAGTACTTC; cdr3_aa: CASTLADGYYEQYF
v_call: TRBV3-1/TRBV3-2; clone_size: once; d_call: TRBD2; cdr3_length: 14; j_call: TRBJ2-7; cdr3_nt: TGTGCCAGCAGCCCGACTAGCGGAACCTACGAGCAGTACTTC; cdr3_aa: CASSPTSGTYEQYF
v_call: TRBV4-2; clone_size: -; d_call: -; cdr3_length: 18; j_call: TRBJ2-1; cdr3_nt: TGTGCCAGCAGCCAAGAACAGCTTACCGGTCCGGGGAGTCATGAGCAGTTCTTC; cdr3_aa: CASSQEQLTGPGSHEQFF
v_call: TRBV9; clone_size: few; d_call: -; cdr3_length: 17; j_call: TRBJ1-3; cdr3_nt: TGTGCCAGCAGCGCAGGGTTGAGCCCCAACTCTGGAAACACCATATATTTT; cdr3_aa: CASSAGLSPNSGNTIYF
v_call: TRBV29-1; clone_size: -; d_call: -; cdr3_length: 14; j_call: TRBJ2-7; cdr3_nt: TGCAGCGTTGAAACAGGGTCAAACTACTACGAGCAGTACTTC; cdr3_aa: CSVETGSNYYEQYF
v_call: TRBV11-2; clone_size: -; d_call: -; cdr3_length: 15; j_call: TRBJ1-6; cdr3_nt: TGTGCCAGCAGCAGGATCACAGGGTTGGATTCACCCCTCCACTTT; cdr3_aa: CASSRITGLDSPLHF
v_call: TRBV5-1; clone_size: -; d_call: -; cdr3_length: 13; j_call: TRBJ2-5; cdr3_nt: TGCGCCAGCAGCTTGAGACAGCAAGAGACCCAGTACTTC; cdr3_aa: CASSLRQQETQYF
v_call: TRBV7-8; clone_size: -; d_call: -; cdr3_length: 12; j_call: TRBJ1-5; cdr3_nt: TGTGCCAGCAGTGTGTATAATCAGCCCCAGCATTTT; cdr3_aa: CASSVYNQPQHF
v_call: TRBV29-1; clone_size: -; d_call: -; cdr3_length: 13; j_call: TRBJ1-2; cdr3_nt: TGCAGCGTTGGAGGGTCGGGGAACTATGGCTACACCTTC; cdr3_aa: CSVGGSGNYGYTF
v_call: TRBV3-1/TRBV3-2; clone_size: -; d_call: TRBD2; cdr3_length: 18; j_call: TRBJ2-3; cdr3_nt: TGTGCCAGCAGCCAAGCTTCGACTAGCGGGAGGGCCAAAGATACGCAGTATTTT; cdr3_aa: CASSQASTSGRAKDTQYF